Below, 15 T cell receptor beta chains from the same sample are listed, as sequenced in a study of post-analysis software for immune sequencing data. Unique molecular identifiers had been added to the TCR beta cDNA libraries. MiXCR was run by TCRdb on the PCR reads, yielding one entry per CDR3 protein. The repertoire holds about 160,000 distinct CDR3 sequences, with about 36% as singletons. This specimen consisted of blood, obtained after autologous hematopoietic stem cell transplantation. These receptors were taken from a girl aged 5-17 years with multiple sclerosis.

The chain joins TRBV20-1 to TRBJ1-1; 12 bases are a match to TRBD1. Trimming at V came to 3 bases and at J to 5 bases, leaving 7 bases not matched to a gene. CDR1 DFQATT and CDR2 SNEGSKA come from the germline V gene (reference sequence). This CDR3 region has 15 residues. In nucleotides, the CDR3 is TGCAGTGCTAGGTCGGGACAGGGGGCGAGAACTGAAGCTTTCTTT. Translation: CSARSGQGARTEAFF.

This clonotype appeared a few times. V gene TRBV7-6 combines with J gene TRBJ2-7, with D perhaps matching TRBD2 (5 bases). The length of the CDR3 is 14 residues. CDR1 is SGHVS, CDR2 FNYEAQ, per germline. V was shortened by 1 base and J by 5 bases, with 12 bases between the two germline ends. CDR3 loop: CASSLGAMRDEQYF. In DNA, the CDR3 is TGTGCCAGCAGCTTAGGGGCGATGAGGGACGAGCAGTACTTC.

This clonotype came up a few times. This chain links TRBV28 with TRBJ2-5; possibly TRBD1 for D (5 bases). The V end lost 4 bases, the J end lost 11 bases, and 20 bases lay between the germline ends. This CDR3 contains 14 residues. Germline lookup yields CDR1 MDHEN and CDR2 SYDVKM. The chain's CDR3 is CASSSLGADNEQYF. In nucleotides, the CDR3 is TGTGCCAGCAGTTCTCTTGGGGCAGACAATGAGCAGTACTTC.

There are many counts of this clonotype. The chain joins TRBV7-2 to TRBJ2-1, with 10 positions matching TRBD2. The CDR3 is made up of 15 amino acids. The trim removed 9 bases at V and 2 bases at J, leaving 7 bases unmatched. CDR1 and CDR2 from the germline V gene are SGHTA and FQGNSA. CDR3 sequence reads: CASSESGGAYNEQFF. In DNA form, the CDR3 reads TGTGCCAGTTCTGAGAGCGGGGGGGCCTACAATGAGCAGTTCTTC.

The chain uses TRBV20-1 and TRBJ2-7; 8 nucleotides match TRBD1. CDR3 length equals 13 residues. V shed 4 bases, J shed 2 bases, and the junction held 4 bases outside the gene matches. Germline loops: CDR1 DFQATT, CDR2 SNEGSKA (reference sequence). The CDR3 protein is CSATTGGPYEQYF. The CDR3 DNA is TGCAGTGCTACAACAGGGGGTCCCTACGAGCAGTACTTC.

This clonotype was detected many times. This chain joins TRBV27 and TRBJ2-7, with 12 positions matching TRBD2. The CDR3 is made up of 14 amino acids. Germline V gives CDR1 MNHEY, CDR2 SMNVEV (reference sequence). The V segment lost 5 bases and the J segment 6 bases; nucleotides outside the gene matches: 5. In nucleotides, the CDR3 is TGTGCCAGCAGTCGACTAGCGGGAGCGGGCGAGCAGTACTTC. It yields the protein CASSRLAGAGEQYF.

The chain is built from TRBV7-2 and TRBJ2-1; D gene unclear. Germline lookup yields CDR1 SGHTA and CDR2 FQGNSA. V was trimmed by 2 bases and J by 9 bases, leaving 11 bases between them. CDR3 length: 13 amino acids. The CDR3 reads CASSLNLRAEQFF. DNA for the CDR3: TGTGCCAGCAGCTTAAATTTACGGGCTGAGCAGTTCTTC. Complete variable domain (other parts from reference TRBV7-2 and TRBJ2-1): GAGVSQSPSNKVTEKGKDVELRCDPISGHTALYWYRQSLGQGLEFLIYFQGNSAPDKSGLPSDRFSAERTGGSVSTLTIQRTQQEDSAVYLCASSLNLRAEQFFGPGTRLTVL.

This clonotype was observed once. The chain uses TRBV14 and TRBJ2-1; 9 nucleotides line up with TRBD2. The CDR3 loop spans 16 amino acids. V lost 3 bases and J lost 4; bases outside the gene matches: 7. CDR1 SGHDN and CDR2 FVKESK come from the germline V gene. The CDR3 nucleotides read TGTGCCAGCAGCCAGTTAGCGGGAGCGGTATACAATGAGCAGTTCTTC. It codes for CASSQLAGAVYNEQFF.

The chain uses TRBV20-1 and TRBJ2-3; no definite D call. Trimming pared 1 base from V and 1 base from J, leaving 3 bases between. This CDR3 has 12 amino acids. Germline V gives CDR1 DFQATT, CDR2 SNEGSKA (reference sequence). For the CDR3, the DNA is TGCAGTGCTAGAGGGCGCACAGATACGCAGTATTTT. Amino acids: CSARGRTDTQYF.

This clonotype has a count of ten or more. The CDR3 is CASMPVDYEQYF. In DNA form, the CDR3 reads TGTGCCAGCATGCCTGTCGACTACGAGCAGTACTTC. The gene calls are TRBV2 and TRBJ2-7, with no clear D. Trimming shortened V by 7 bases and J by 3 bases, and 10 bases separated the two germline ends. The CDR3 is 12 residues long. Per the germline V gene, CDR1 is SNHLY and CDR2 is FYNNEI.

This clonotype was found a few times. This chain connects TRBV27 to TRBJ2-1; tentatively, D is TRBD1 or TRBD2 (5 bases each). Germline values: CDR1 MNHEY, CDR2 SMNVEV (reference sequence). CDR3 length equals 13 residues. V shed 0 bases and J shed 10 bases, with 10 bases lying between them. The CDR3 here is CASSLSYWGEQFF. CDR3 nucleotides: TGTGCCAGCAGTTTATCCTACTGGGGGGAGCAGTTCTTC.

The chain joins TRBV7-9 to TRBJ2-1; D gene unclear. The CDR3 runs to 15 residues. V was cut by 5 bases and J by 3 bases, with 14 bases left in between. From germline, CDR1 is SEHNR and CDR2 FQNEAQ (reference sequence). CDR3: CASSLGKADYNEQFF. DNA of the CDR3: TGTGCCAGCAGCCTCGGTAAGGCTGACTACAATGAGCAGTTCTTC.

The chain combines TRBV28 with TRBJ2-5; a weak D match, TRBD2 (6 bases). The CDR3 is made up of 15 amino acids. Trimming took 2 bases from V and 2 from J, leaving 12 bases between them. The germline V gene has CDR1 MDHEN and CDR2 SYDVKM. CDR3 nucleotides: TGTGCCAGCAGTTTACTTGCGGGAAATCAAGAGACCCAGTACTTC. Translation gives CASSLLAGNQETQYF.

V is TRBV7-9 and J is TRBJ2-1; no reliable D call. The V and J ends lost 3 bases and 7 bases respectively, with 13 bases between them. Germline CDR1 reads SEHNR; CDR2 reads FQNEAQ (reference sequence). The CDR3 extends over 14 amino acids. In DNA form, the CDR3 reads TGTGCCAGCAGCTTCGGGCTTTATGGAAATGAGCAGTTCTTC. Protein sequence: CASSFGLYGNEQFF.

J is TRBJ2-1 and V is TRBV24-1; 7 bases match TRBD2. The length of the CDR3 is 16 residues. With 3 bases clipped from V and 5 bases from J, the junction kept 9 bases outside the gene matches. Germline CDR1 reads KGHDR; CDR2 reads SFDVKD. The CDR3 bases are TGTGCCACCAGTGATAGGCTCGTGGGAGGGAACAATGAGCAGTTCTTC. As protein: CATSDRLVGGNNEQFF.